This entry is about one T cell receptor (beta chain). As yet, its antigen is unknown. In the same sample, other DNA sequences code for this CDR3. Measured with immunoSEQ multiplex PCR; TCRdb has only the in-frame clones, and not every one. Of about 110,000 clones listed, roughly 89% are singletons. The data originate from a study of T cell responses to AZD1222 COVID-19 vaccine. Trimming removed 2 bases at V and 4 bases at J, with 9 bases between. In germline, CDR1 is WSHSY, CDR2 SAAADI. There are 14 residues in the CDR3. Study observations and caveats: Samples come after the peak T cell response, not at day 14. Breadth and depth of Spike-specific TCRs rose after two AZD1222 doses.

The sequence was collected from an adult who received the AZD1222 COVID-19 vaccine. The sample in question was peripheral blood, obtained 28 days after the second AZD1222 dose. V is TRBV10-2 and J is TRBJ1-5, with a possible D match to TRBD1 (5 bases). The CDR3 DNA sequence: TGCGCCAGCAGTGAGAGCGGGGGTAATCAGCCCCAGCATTTT. Translating gives CASSESGGNQPQHF.